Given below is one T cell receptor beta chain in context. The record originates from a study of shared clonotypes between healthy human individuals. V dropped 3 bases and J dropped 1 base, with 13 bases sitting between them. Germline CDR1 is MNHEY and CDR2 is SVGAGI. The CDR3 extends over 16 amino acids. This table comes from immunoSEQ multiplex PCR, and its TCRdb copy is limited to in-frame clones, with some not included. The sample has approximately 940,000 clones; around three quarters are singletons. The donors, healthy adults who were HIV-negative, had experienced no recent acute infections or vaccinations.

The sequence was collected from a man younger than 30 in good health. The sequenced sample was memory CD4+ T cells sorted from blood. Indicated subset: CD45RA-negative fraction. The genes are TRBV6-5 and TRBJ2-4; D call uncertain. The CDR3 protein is CASSYTSPQAKNIQYF. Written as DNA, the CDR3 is TGTGCCAGCAGTTATACCAGTCCTCAGGCCAAAAACATTCAGTACTTC.